This T cell receptor beta chain was profiled in a study of response to subunit inactivated influenza vaccine. This clonotype was seen many times. The CDR3 covers 14 residues. Germline V gene data show CDR1 as SGHAT and CDR2 as FQNNGV. After removal of 6 bases from V and 6 bases from J, the junction contained 7 bases not matched to a gene. Each CDR3 protein is one row after TCRdb ran MiXCR on the RT-PCR reads. This sample has some 800,000 distinct CDR3 sequences; around 21% occur once, and the top ten carry about 9.4%. V and J are TRBV11-2 and TRBJ2-1; 8 positions match TRBD2. Source: PBMCs from blood, taken about 5 days after vaccination. The source of this sequence is a man between 50 and 59 years old who received an inactivated influenza vaccine. The CDR3 bases are TGTGCCAGCAGAAAAACCGGGACTAGCAATGAGCAGTTCTTC. It yields the protein CASRKTGTSNEQFF.